The 5 T cell receptor beta chains below all came from one sample that was sequenced in a study of shared clonotypes between healthy human individuals. This table comes from immunoSEQ multiplex PCR, and its TCRdb copy is limited to in-frame clones, with some not included. There are about 490,000 clones in the sample; over 60% occur only once, and 13% lies in the top ten. Sequences were obtained from PBMCs. Receptors originate from a woman aged 40 to 50 in good health. Some clones in this sample may be carry-over from other donors' samples.

V is TRBV25-1 and J is TRBJ2-1, with 9 bases matching TRBD2. Germline assignment: CDR1 MGHDK and CDR2 SYGVNS. This CDR3 has 16 residues. Trimming removed 1 base from V and 2 bases from J; junction bases left unmatched: 3. CDR3 nucleotide sequence: TGTGCCAGCAGTGAATCTTCTAGCGGGACCTACAATGAGCAGTTCTTC. Amino acids: CASSESSSGTYNEQFF.

The V call is TRBV10-1, the J call TRBJ2-3, with D unresolved. This CDR3 region has 14 residues. Germline V gene sequence: CDR1 WNHNN, CDR2 SYGVQD (reference sequence). Trimming shortened V by 3 bases and J by 0 bases, and 7 bases separated the two germline ends. This CDR3 reads CASSESASTDTQYF. The CDR3 DNA reads TGCGCCAGCAGTGAATCAGCTAGCACAGATACGCAGTATTTT.

The chain carries TRBV5-1 and TRBJ1-4; the D is unclear. V was cut by 0 bases and J by 7 bases, with 13 bases left in between. The CDR3 has 15 residues. Germline values: CDR1 SGHRS, CDR2 YFSETQ. CDR3 region: CASSLGALASEKLFF. CDR3 nucleotides: TGCGCCAGCAGCTTGGGGGCACTAGCCAGTGAAAAACTGTTTTTT.

The chain is built from TRBV7-3 and TRBJ2-6, with D tentatively TRBD2 (5 bases). There are 18 residues in the CDR3. Germline V gene data show CDR1 as SGHTA and CDR2 as FQGTGA. V lost 6 bases and J lost 2, with 20 bases in between. The CDR3: CASRLYPSAGTGANVLTF. For the CDR3, the DNA is TGTGCCAGCAGGTTGTACCCAAGCGCCGGGACTGGGGCCAACGTCCTGACTTTC.

This chain links TRBV5-4 with TRBJ2-1, with a possible D match to TRBD2 (5 bases). Trimming pared 3 bases from V and 2 bases from J, leaving 15 bases between. Germline V gene sequence: CDR1 SGHNT, CDR2 YYREEE (reference sequence). This CDR3 is built from 16 residues. The CDR3 coding sequence is TGTGCCAGCAGCTCTCGAACGGGGATGGCCTACAATGAGCAGTTCTTC. Its translation: CASSSRTGMAYNEQFF.